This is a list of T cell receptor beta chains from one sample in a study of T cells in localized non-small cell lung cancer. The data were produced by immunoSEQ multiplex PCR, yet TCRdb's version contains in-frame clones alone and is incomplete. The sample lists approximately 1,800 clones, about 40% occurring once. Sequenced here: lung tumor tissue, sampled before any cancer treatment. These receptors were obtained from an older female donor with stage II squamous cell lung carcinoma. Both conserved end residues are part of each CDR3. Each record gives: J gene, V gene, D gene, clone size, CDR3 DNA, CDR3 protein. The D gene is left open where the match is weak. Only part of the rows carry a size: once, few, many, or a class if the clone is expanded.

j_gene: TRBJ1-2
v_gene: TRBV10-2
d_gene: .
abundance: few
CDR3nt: TGCGCCAGCAGGATGCAGAAGAGTTACTATGGCTACACCTTC
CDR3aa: CASRMQKSYYGYTF

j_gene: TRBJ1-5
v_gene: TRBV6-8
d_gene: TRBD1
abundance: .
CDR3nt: TGTGCCAGCACCGACAGGGCGCCAGGGCAGCCCCAGCATTTT
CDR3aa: CASTDRAPGQPQHF

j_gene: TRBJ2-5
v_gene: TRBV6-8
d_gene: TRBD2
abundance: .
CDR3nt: TGTGCCAGCAGACGGGACTACTCGGCAGAGACCCAGTACTTC
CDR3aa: CASRRDYSAETQYF

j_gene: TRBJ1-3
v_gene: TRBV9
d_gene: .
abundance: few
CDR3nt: TGTGCCAGCAGTGAAGCCCGGAGCTCTGGAAACACCATATATTTT
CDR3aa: CASSEARSSGNTIYF

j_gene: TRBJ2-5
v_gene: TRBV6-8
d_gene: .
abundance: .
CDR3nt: TGTGCCGCAAGACCCCCAAGGCGCAACCGAGAGACCCAGTACTTC
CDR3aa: CAARPPRRNRETQYF

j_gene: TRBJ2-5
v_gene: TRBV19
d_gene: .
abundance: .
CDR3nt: TGTGCCAGTAGTATTAAGAGCGGCACCCACCAAGAGACCCAGTACTTC
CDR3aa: CASSIKSGTHQETQYF

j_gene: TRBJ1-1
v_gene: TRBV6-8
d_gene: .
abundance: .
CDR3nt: TGTGCCAGCAGTTACTCGGCCGGGGCCGGGAACACTGAAGCTTTCTTT
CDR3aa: CASSYSAGAGNTEAFF

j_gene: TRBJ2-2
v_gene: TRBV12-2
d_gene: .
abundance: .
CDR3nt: TGTGCTAGCACCCCCACTGGCGGCACCGGGGAGCTGTTTTTT
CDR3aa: CASTPTGGTGELFF